The 25 T cell receptor beta chains below come from one sample, sequenced in a study of beta chain features in type 1 diabetes. Every isolated RNA sample was fully reverse transcribed, so sequencing captured expressed TCRB transcripts. Repertoires were generated with immunoSEQ multiplex PCR, while TCRdb's copy carries only in-frame clones and drops some. The sample includes about 250,000 clones, 11% to 15% seen only once; the top ten take about 0.027%. Sequenced material: naive CD4+ T cells from blood. The receptors stem from a woman between 35 and 50 years old in good health.

This clone appeared many times. A read error may produce the germline difference seen at one junction end. The chain recombines TRBV14 with TRBJ2-5; D gene uncertain. Germline-derived CDR1 and CDR2 are SGHDN and FVKESK. CDR3 size: 13 residues. CDR3 residues: CASSQPPRDVQDF. CDR3 bases: TGTGCCAGCAGCCAACCCCCCCGCGATGTCCAGGACTTC.

This clone was found a few times. V usage is TRBV7-9 and J usage is TRBJ2-3; D not resolved. V lost 2 bases and J 4 bases, leaving 19 bases between the germline ends. Looked up from germline, CDR1 is SEHNR and CDR2 is FQNEAQ (reference sequence). The CDR3 extends over 17 amino acids. CDR3 sequence: CASSLRSNPGGADTQYF. CDR3 bases: TGTGCCAGCAGCTTACGGTCAAACCCCGGCGGCGCAGATACGCAGTATTTT.

The gene calls are TRBV5-8 and TRBJ1-2, with a weak D call TRBD1 (5 bases). Germline CDR1 and CDR2: SGHTS and YDEGEE. The CDR3 runs 14 residues. The V and J ends lost 0 bases and 6 bases respectively, with 12 bases between them. The CDR3 protein is CASSLGGGAHGYTF. The CDR3 bases are TGTGCCAGCAGCTTGGGTGGCGGGGCTCATGGCTACACCTTC.

This clone was picked up a small number of times. The chain combines TRBV5-4 with TRBJ1-1, with D possibly matching TRBD1 (5 bases). CDR1 and CDR2 from the germline V gene are SGHNT and YYREEE (reference sequence). The length of the CDR3 is 14 residues. The V and J ends lost 2 bases and 1 base respectively, with 9 bases between them. In nucleotides, the CDR3 is TGTGCCAGCAGCTTCGACAGAGGGAACACTGAAGCTTTCTTT. It specifies CASSFDRGNTEAFF.

This chain uses TRBV9 with TRBJ1-2; 9 bases map to TRBD1. The CDR3 runs to 18 residues. V lost 3 bases to trimming and J lost 8 bases; unmatched junction nucleotides: 20. The germline V gene encodes CDR1 SGDLS and CDR2 YYNGEE. The CDR3 region is CASSARPGQGFRGDGYTF. CDR3 nucleotides: TGTGCCAGCAGCGCCCGGCCGGGACAGGGTTTTCGGGGCGACGGCTACACCTTC.

The table lists this clone with a count of one. The V gene is TRBV2, the J gene TRBJ1-5; 10 nucleotides align to TRBD1. The CDR3 runs 17 residues. After removal of 7 bases from V and 0 bases from J, the junction contained 9 bases not matched to a gene. Germline V gives CDR1 SNHLY, CDR2 FYNNEI. In nucleotides, the CDR3 is TGTGCCAGCAATAAGGGACAGGGGCCCTATAGCAATCAGCCCCAGCATTTT. Protein: CASNKGQGPYSNQPQHF.

Only a few counts were recorded for this clone. The chain links TRBV11-2 to TRBJ1-4, with D tentatively TRBD1 (6 bases). Germline V gives CDR1 SGHAT, CDR2 FQNNGV. Between the trimmed V and J ends, which lost 5 bases and 5 bases, there was a span of 9 bases. The CDR3 totals 13 residues. CDR3 DNA sequence: TGTGCCAGCAGCCGCGGACAGAATGAAAAACTGTTTTTT. The encoded protein is CASSRGQNEKLFF.

The chain combines TRBV7-9 with TRBJ2-3, with TRBD2 identical over 14 bases. The CDR3 covers 17 residues. The V and J ends lost 3 bases and 5 bases, in that order; junction bases with no gene match: 7. Germline V lookup: CDR1 SEHNR, CDR2 FQNEAQ (reference sequence). CDR3 region: CASSFTGTSGGIDTQYF. CDR3 bases: TGTGCCAGCAGCTTCACGGGGACTAGCGGGGGAATAGATACGCAGTATTTT.

This clone has more than one count but fewer than ten. The chain is built from TRBV2 and TRBJ2-3; 8 positions match TRBD1. Germline CDR1 is SNHLY and CDR2 is FYNNEI. The CDR3 loop spans 15 amino acids. The ends lost 5 bases at V and 5 bases at J; junction bases unmatched: 9. The CDR3 is CASSPRQGLKDTQYF. CDR3 DNA sequence: TGTGCCAGCAGTCCCCGACAGGGGCTCAAAGATACGCAGTATTTT.

This chain joins TRBV12-5 and TRBJ2-1; 12 bases line up with TRBD2. J was trimmed by 6 bases and V by 6 bases; bases with no gene match: 6. CDR3 length: 15 residues. Germline CDR1 is LGHNT and CDR2 is FRNRAP. For the CDR3, the DNA is TGTGCTAGTGGCCCTGGACTAGCGGGACCCAATGAGCAGTTCTTC. Translation gives CASGPGLAGPNEQFF.

In its sample, this clone was seen a few times. V is TRBV5-6 and J is TRBJ1-6; 8 bases fit TRBD1. The germline V gene has CDR1 SGHDT and CDR2 YYEEEE. V lost 4 bases to trimming and J lost 5 bases; unmatched junction nucleotides: 11. This CDR3 spans 17 amino acids. This CDR3 is CASSPGQGSPHNSPLHF. CDR3 coding DNA: TGTGCCAGCAGCCCTGGACAGGGTTCCCCGCATAATTCACCCCTCCACTTT.

The chain uses TRBV5-1 and TRBJ1-2; D is undetermined. The CDR3 has 14 residues. Trimming removed 4 bases from V and 1 base from J, with 11 bases in between. The germline V gene has CDR1 SGHRS and CDR2 YFSETQ. CDR3 residues: CASSVELFNYGYTF. CDR3 bases: TGCGCCAGCAGCGTCGAACTGTTTAACTATGGCTACACCTTC.

There are a few counts of this clone. The chain couples TRBV4-1 to TRBJ2-4; 7 nucleotides align to TRBD1. V lost 1 base to trimming and J lost 0 bases; unmatched junction nucleotides: 9. Germline assignment: CDR1 MGHRA and CDR2 YSYEKL. The CDR3 totals 18 residues. CDR3 sequence: CASSQGLGRGIAKNIQYF. CDR3 nucleotide sequence: TGCGCCAGCAGCCAAGGACTGGGCAGGGGGATAGCCAAAAACATTCAGTACTTC.

This clone was picked up a small number of times. J is TRBJ1-1 and V is TRBV9; D ambiguous. Germline values: CDR1 SGDLS, CDR2 YYNGEE. This CDR3 comprises 13 residues. Trimming took 4 bases from V and 6 from J, leaving 13 bases between them. CDR3 amino acids: CASSRAGWPEAFF. The DNA for the CDR3 is TGTGCCAGCAGCCGGGCGGGGTGGCCTGAAGCTTTCTTT.

In this sample, this clone turned up a few times. The genes are TRBV6-6 and TRBJ2-7, with 13 bases identical to TRBD2. CDR3 length: 16 amino acids. Unmatched junction bases numbered 7, after V lost 4 bases and J lost 4 bases. Germline V CDR1 and CDR2: MNHNY, SVGAGI (reference sequence). DNA for the CDR3: TGTGCCAGCAGTTTGGGACTAGCGGGGCTGGGATACGAGCAGTACTTC. Translated: CASSLGLAGLGYEQYF.

The chain combines TRBV6-6 with TRBJ2-5; D is perhaps TRBD2 (6 bases). Germline CDR1 reads MNHNY; CDR2 reads SVGAGI (reference sequence). The CDR3 spans 13 residues. Trimming stripped 6 bases from V and 1 base from J, with 9 bases between. The CDR3 is CASRRDFQETQYF. Written as DNA, the CDR3 is TGTGCCAGCAGGAGGGACTTCCAAGAGACCCAGTACTTC.

The chain couples TRBV25-1 to TRBJ2-5; a possible D gene is TRBD1 (6 bases). The CDR3 covers 14 residues. The V end was cut by 4 bases, the J end by 2 bases, with 11 bases between. Germline loops: CDR1 MGHDK, CDR2 SYGVNS. The CDR3 coding sequence is TGTGCCAGCAGTGGGTGGACAGTTCAAGAGACCCAGTACTTC. It encodes CASSGWTVQETQYF. Based on the CDR3 plus reference TRBV25-1 and TRBJ2-5, the full variable domain is EADIYQTPRYLVIGTGKKITLECSQTMGHDKMYWYQQDPGMELHLIHYSYGVNSTEKGDLSSESTVSRIRTEHFPLTLESARPSHTSQYLCASSGWTVQETQYFGPGTRLLVL.

The CDR3 nucleotides are TGCGCCAGCAGCTCCTCGGGGGATAGCAATCAGCCCCAGCATTTT. Amino acids: CASSSSGDSNQPQHF. V gene TRBV5-1 combines with J gene TRBJ1-5, with a weak D call TRBD1 (5 bases). Per the germline V gene, CDR1 is SGHRS and CDR2 is YFSETQ. V gave up 3 bases and J gave up 0 bases, with 10 bases separating them. CDR3 length: 15 amino acids.

V usage is TRBV9 and J usage is TRBJ2-3; TRBD2 matches at 9 bases. The CDR3 runs 16 residues. Trimming cost V 0 bases and J 6 bases; bases outside gene matches: 8. CDR1 and CDR2 (germline): SGDLS, YYNGEE. The CDR3 is CASSVARGGAWDTQYF. DNA of the CDR3: TGTGCCAGCAGCGTAGCTCGCGGGGGGGCCTGGGATACGCAGTATTTT.

This clone came up many times. The rearrangement uses TRBV4-1 and TRBJ1-2, with TRBD1 identical over 7 bases. CDR1 MGHRA and CDR2 YSYEKL come from the germline V gene. V shed 4 bases and J 4 bases; nucleotides not matched to a gene: 3. The CDR3 runs 13 residues. The CDR3 is CASSRKGAYGYTF. The CDR3 DNA reads TGCGCCAGCAGCCGTAAGGGGGCCTATGGCTACACCTTC.

The V and J genes are TRBV28 and TRBJ2-7, with D perhaps matching TRBD1 (6 bases). The ends were cut back, 6 bases at V and 2 bases at J, with 14 bases in the middle. CDR1 and CDR2 from the germline V gene are MDHEN and SYDVKM. This CDR3 is 14 amino acids long. The DNA of the CDR3 is TGTGCCAGCAGAACGCAGGGGCCCGCCTACGAGCAGTACTTC. Protein product: CASRTQGPAYEQYF. The variable domain in full, with the rest retrieved from reference TRBV28 and TRBJ2-7, is DVKVTQSSRYLVKRTGEKVFLECVQDMDHENMFWYRQDPGLGLRLIYFSYDVKMKEKGDIPEGYSVSREKKERFSLILESASTNQTSMYLCASRTQGPAYEQYFGPGTRLTVT.

This chain connects TRBV7-6 to TRBJ1-2; TRBD1 might be the D (5 bases). CDR1 and CDR2 (germline): SGHVS, FNYEAQ. CDR3 size: 15 residues. The V gene lost 0 bases and the J gene lost 0 bases, with 8 bases spanning the gap. The DNA of the CDR3 is TGTGCCAGCAGCTTAGCTGGGGCGGCTAACTATGGCTACACCTTC. Encoded protein: CASSLAGAANYGYTF.

The rearrangement joins TRBV5-1 to TRBJ1-1, with D maybe TRBD1 (5 bases). The V end was cut by 0 bases, the J end by 0 bases, with 9 bases between. CDR1 and CDR2 from the germline V gene are SGHRS and YFSETQ. The CDR3 runs 15 residues. The CDR3 protein is CASSLADRMNTEAFF. The CDR3, as DNA: TGCGCCAGCAGCTTGGCAGACAGAATGAACACTGAAGCTTTCTTT.

This sequence joins TRBV7-2 and TRBJ2-6; the D is unclear. V lost 4 bases and J 2 bases, leaving 15 bases between the germline ends. CDR3 length equals 17 residues. Germline CDR1 SGHTA, CDR2 FQGNSA. CDR3 sequence (DNA): TGTGCCAGCAGCTCCGGGTTGAGAGGCACTGGGGCCAACGTCCTGACTTTC. This codes for CASSSGLRGTGANVLTF.

V gene TRBV7-8 combines with J gene TRBJ1-2; 10 bases agree with TRBD1. From germline, CDR1 is SGHVS and CDR2 FQNEAQ. J lost 5 bases, V lost 5 bases, and 8 bases had no gene match. The CDR3 is 15 residues long. The DNA of the CDR3 is TGTGCCAGCAGCATAAGACAGGGGGCAGGGTATGGCTACACCTTC. Translating gives CASSIRQGAGYGYTF. Full variable domain (rest looked up from reference TRBV7-8 and TRBJ1-2): GAGVSQSPRYKVAKRGQDVALRCDPISGHVSLFWYQQALGQGPEFLTYFQNEAQLDKSGLPSDRFFAERPEGSVSTLKIQRTQQEDSAVYLCASSIRQGAGYGYTFGSGTRLTVV.